This paragraph covers one TCR beta chain sequence. Germline CDR1 reads LNHNV; CDR2 reads YYDKDF (reference sequence). V dropped 8 bases and J dropped 6 bases, with 13 bases sitting between them. The CDR3 loop spans 13 amino acids. The data were obtained in a study of blood T cell repertoires in COVID-19. Overall study context: PBMCs, B-cell-depleted T cells, or T cells were the source of the cDNA or gDNA that made up the material.

Original analysis: It was from reference gene primer amplification that nucleated cell counts were estimated. Clones were read by immunoSEQ multiplex PCR, and TCRdb kept only the in-frame ones, dropping some. V and J calls and clone size are copied from that table; D and trimming were computed from the DNA. Altogether roughly 60,000 clones are present, 80% to 95% being singletons, with the ten largest covering 5% to 6%. This chain connects TRBV15 to TRBJ2-2; the D gene is possibly TRBD2 (6 bases). The sequencing input was peripheral blood. This clonotype was sampled from a human donor in a cohort sampled during active COVID-19. The CDR3 DNA reads TGTGCCACCGGAGTCGGGGGACCCGGGGAGCTGTTTTTT. Protein product: CATGVGGPGELFF. The variable domain in full, completed from reference TRBV15 and TRBJ2-2, reads DAMVIQNPRYQVTQFGKPVTLSCSQTLNHNVMYWYQQKSSQAPKLLFHYYDKDFNNEADTPDNFQSRRPNTSFCFLDIRSPGLGDTAMYLCATGVGGPGELFFGEGSRLTVL.